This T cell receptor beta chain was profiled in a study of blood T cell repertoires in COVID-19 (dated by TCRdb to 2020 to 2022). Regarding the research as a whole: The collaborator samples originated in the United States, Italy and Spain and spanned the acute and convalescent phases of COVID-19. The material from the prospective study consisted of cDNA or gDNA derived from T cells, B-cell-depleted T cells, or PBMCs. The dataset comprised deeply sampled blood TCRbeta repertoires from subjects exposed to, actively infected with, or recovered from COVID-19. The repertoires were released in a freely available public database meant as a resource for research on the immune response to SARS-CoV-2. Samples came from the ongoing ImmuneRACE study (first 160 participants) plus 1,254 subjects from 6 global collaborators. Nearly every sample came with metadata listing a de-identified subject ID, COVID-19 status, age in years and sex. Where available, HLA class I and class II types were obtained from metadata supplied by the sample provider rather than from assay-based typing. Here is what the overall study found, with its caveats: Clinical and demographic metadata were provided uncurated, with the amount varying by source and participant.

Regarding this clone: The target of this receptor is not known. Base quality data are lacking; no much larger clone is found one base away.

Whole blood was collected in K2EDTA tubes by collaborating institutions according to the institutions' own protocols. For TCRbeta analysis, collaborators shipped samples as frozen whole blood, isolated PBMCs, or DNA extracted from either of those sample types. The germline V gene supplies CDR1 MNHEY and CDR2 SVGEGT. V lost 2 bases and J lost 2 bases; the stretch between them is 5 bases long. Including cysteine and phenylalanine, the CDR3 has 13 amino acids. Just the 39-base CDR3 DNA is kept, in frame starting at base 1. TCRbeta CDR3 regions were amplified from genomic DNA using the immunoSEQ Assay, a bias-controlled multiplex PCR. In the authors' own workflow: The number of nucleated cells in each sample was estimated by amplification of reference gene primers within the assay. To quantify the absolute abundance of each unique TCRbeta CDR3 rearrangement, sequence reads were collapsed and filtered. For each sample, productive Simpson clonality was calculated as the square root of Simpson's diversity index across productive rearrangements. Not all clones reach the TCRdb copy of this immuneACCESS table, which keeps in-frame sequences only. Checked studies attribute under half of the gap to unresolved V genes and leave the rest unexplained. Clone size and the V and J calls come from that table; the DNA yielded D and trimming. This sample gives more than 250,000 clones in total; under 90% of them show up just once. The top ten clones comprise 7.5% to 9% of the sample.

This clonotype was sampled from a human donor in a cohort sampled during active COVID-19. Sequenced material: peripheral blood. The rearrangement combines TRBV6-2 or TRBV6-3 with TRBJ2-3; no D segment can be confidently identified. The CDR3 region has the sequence CASSYTNTDTQYF. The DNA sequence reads TGTGCCAGCAGTTACACTAACACAGATACGCAGTATTTT.